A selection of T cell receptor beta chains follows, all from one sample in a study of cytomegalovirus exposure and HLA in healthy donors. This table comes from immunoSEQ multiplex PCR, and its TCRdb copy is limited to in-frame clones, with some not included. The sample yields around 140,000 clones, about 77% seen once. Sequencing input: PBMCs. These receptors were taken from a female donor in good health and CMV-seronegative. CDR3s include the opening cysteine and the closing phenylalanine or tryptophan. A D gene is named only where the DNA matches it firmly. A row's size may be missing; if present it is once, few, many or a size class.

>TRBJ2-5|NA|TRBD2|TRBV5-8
CASSLGSGGPQETQYF
TGTGCCAGCAGCTTGGGTAGCGGGGGCCCTCAAGAGACCCAGTACTTC
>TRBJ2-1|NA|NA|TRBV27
CASSPGTSADEQFF
TGTGCCAGCAGTCCCGGGACATCGGCCGATGAGCAGTTCTTC
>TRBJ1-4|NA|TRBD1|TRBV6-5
CASSYSGQGEKLFF
TGTGCCAGCAGTTACTCCGGACAGGGCGAAAAACTGTTTTTT
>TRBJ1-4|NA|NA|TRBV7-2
CASSPHTGTSNEKLFF
TGTGCCAGCAGCCCCCACACTGGGACTTCTAATGAAAAACTGTTTTTT
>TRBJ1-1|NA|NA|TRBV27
CASSLLRDTNTEAFF
TGTGCCAGCAGTTTACTCCGAGACACGAACACTGAAGCTTTCTTT
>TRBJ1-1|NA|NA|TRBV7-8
CASSLRRGMNTEAFF
TGTGCCAGCAGCTTAAGAAGGGGGATGAACACTGAAGCTTTCTTT
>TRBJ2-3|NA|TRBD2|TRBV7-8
CASSLAGLAGPFSNTDTQYF
TGTGCCAGCAGCTTAGCGGGACTAGCGGGCCCCTTTTCCAACACAGATACGCAGTATTTT
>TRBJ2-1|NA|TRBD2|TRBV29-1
CSGGLAGGSNEQFF
TGCAGCGGGGGACTAGCGGGAGGTTCCAATGAGCAGTTCTTC
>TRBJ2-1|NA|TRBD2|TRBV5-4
CASSSGPSGGDEQFF
TGTGCCAGCAGCTCGGGGCCTAGCGGGGGGGATGAGCAGTTCTTC
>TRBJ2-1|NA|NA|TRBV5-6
CASSVGLREQFF
TGTGCCAGCAGCGTGGGACTCCGGGAGCAGTTCTTC
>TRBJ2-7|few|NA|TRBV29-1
CSVTPSQGKYEQYF
TGCAGCGTCACCCCTAGCCAGGGGAAGTACGAGCAGTACTTC
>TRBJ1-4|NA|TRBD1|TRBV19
CASTGQGGEKLFF
TGTGCCAGTACCGGACAGGGAGGTGAAAAACTGTTTTTT
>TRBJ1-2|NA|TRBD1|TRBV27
CASSSRQGVIRGYTF
TGTGCCAGCAGTTCTCGACAGGGGGTAATCAGGGGCTACACCTTC
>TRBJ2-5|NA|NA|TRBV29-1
CSLPAPTGETQYF
TGCAGCCTTCCCGCCCCGACGGGGGAGACCCAGTACTTC
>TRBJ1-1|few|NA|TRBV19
CASSITPGGNTEAFF
TGTGCCAGTAGTATAACCCCCGGAGGGAACACTGAAGCTTTCTTT
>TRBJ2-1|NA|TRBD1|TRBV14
CASSHRQGVPSYNEQFF
TGTGCCAGCAGCCATAGACAGGGGGTGCCCTCCTACAATGAGCAGTTCTTC
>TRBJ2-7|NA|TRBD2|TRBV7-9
CASSTSGAGRGNEQYF
TGTGCCAGCAGCACCTCAGGAGCGGGGCGAGGAAACGAGCAGTACTTC
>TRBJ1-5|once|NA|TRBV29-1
CSVVNSGGQPQHF
TGCAGCGTTGTGAACAGCGGTGGTCAGCCCCAGCATTTT
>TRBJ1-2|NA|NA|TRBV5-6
CASSLGAGYGYPF
TGTGCCAGCAGCTTGGGAGCAGGGTATGGCTACCCCTTC
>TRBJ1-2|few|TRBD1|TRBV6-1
CASDRANYGYTF
TGTGCCAGCGACAGGGCGAACTATGGCTACACCTTC
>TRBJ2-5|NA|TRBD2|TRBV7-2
CASSPGLAEETQYF
TGTGCCAGCAGCCCAGGACTAGCGGAAGAGACCCAGTACTTC
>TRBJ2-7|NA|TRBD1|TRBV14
CASSQVRGREQYF
TGTGCCAGCAGCCAGGTCAGGGGGCGCGAGCAGTACTTC
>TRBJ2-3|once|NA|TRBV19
CASSTTGTLGTDTQYF
TGTGCCAGTAGTACCACAGGGACGTTGGGGACAGATACGCAGTATTTT
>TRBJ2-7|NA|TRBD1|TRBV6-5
CASRPRDRVYEQYF
TGTGCCAGCAGACCCCGGGACAGAGTATACGAGCAGTACTTC
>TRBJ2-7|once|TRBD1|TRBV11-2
CASRRTGQVKDEQYF
TGTGCCAGCAGGCGAACGGGACAGGTAAAGGACGAGCAGTACTTC
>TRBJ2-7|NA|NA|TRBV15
CATSSPGRRSYEQYF
TGTGCCACCAGCAGCCCCGGACGGAGGTCGTACGAGCAGTACTTC
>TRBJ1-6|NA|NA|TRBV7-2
CASSLEYFSPLHF
TGTGCCAGCAGCTTAGAATATTTCTCACCCCTCCACTTT
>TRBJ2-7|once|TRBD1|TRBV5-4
CASSLQGASYEQYF
TGTGCCAGCAGCTTACAGGGGGCTAGCTACGAGCAGTACTTC
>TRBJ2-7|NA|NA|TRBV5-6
CASSLSFSYEQYF
TGTGCCAGCAGCTTAAGCTTTTCCTACGAGCAGTACTTC
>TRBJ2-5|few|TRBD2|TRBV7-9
CASSFSVKLAGVRETQYF
TGTGCCAGCAGCTTCTCTGTGAAGCTAGCGGGAGTCAGAGAGACCCAGTACTTC
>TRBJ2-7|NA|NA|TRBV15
CATSRLPPTASSYEQYF
TGTGCCACCAGCAGACTCCCCCCGACAGCATCCTCCTACGAGCAGTACTTC
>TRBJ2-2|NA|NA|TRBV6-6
CASSLIGAANTGELFF
TGTGCCAGCAGTCTAATAGGGGCCGCGAACACCGGGGAGCTGTTTTTT
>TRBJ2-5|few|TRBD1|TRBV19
CASSMGQGTGTQYF
TGTGCCAGTAGTATGGGACAGGGGACGGGGACCCAGTACTTC
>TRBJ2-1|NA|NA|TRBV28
CASSLLTGSSYNEQFF
TGTGCCAGCAGTTTATTAACCGGGAGCTCCTACAATGAGCAGTTCTTC
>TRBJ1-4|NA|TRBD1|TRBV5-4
CASSLSPGQGGEKLFF
TGTGCCAGCAGCTTGTCCCCCGGACAGGGAGGTGAAAAACTGTTTTTT
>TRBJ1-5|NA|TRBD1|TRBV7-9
CASSKGTGERGNQPQHF
TGTGCCAGCAGCAAGGGGACAGGGGAACGGGGCAATCAGCCCCAGCATTTT
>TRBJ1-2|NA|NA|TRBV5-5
CASSLSGGERGYTF
TGTGCCAGCAGCTTGTCGGGGGGCGAACGTGGCTACACCTTC
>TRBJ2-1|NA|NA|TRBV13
CASSPTPFGAHNEQFF
TGTGCCAGCAGCCCCACACCCTTTGGGGCACACAATGAGCAGTTCTTC
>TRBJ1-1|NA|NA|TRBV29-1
CSVEEGGGTEAFF
TGCAGCGTTGAAGAAGGCGGGGGCACTGAAGCTTTCTTT
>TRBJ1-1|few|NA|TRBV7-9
CASSSWEGGSEAFF
TGTGCCAGCAGCTCCTGGGAGGGGGGGAGTGAAGCTTTCTTT
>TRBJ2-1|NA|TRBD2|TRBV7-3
CASSLTSGGARHEQFF
TGTGCCAGCAGCTTAACCAGCGGGGGGGCTAGGCATGAGCAGTTCTTC
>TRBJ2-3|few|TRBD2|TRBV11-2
CASSPKGLAEDTDTQYF
TGTGCCAGCAGCCCAAAAGGACTAGCGGAGGACACAGATACGCAGTATTTT
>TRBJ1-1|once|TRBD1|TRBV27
CASSLMAGGTEAFF
TGTGCCAGCAGTTTAATGGCAGGGGGGACTGAAGCTTTCTTT
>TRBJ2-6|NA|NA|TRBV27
CASRGENLVLTF
TGTGCCAGCAGGGGAGAAAACCTAGTCCTGACTTTC
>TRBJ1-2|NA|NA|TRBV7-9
CASSTRTALNYGYTF
TGTGCCAGCAGCACCCGGACAGCCTTAAACTATGGCTACACCTTC
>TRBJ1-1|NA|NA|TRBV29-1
CSVAGLGDAEAFF
TGCAGCGTCGCCGGACTGGGAGATGCTGAAGCTTTCTTT